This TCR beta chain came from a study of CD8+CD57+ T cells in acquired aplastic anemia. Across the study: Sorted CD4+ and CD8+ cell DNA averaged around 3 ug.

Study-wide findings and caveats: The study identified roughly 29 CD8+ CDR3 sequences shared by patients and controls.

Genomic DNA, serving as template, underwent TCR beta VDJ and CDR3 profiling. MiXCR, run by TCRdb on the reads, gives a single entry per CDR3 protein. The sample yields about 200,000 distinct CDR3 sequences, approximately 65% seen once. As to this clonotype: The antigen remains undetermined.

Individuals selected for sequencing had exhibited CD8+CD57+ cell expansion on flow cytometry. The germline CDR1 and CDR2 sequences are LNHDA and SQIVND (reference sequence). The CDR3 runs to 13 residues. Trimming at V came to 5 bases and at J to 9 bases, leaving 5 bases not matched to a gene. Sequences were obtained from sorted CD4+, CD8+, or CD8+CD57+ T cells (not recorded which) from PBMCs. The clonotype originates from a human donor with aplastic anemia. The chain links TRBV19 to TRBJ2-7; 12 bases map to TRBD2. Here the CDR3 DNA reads TGTGCCAGTAGTCACGGGACTAGCGGGTCGCAGTACTTC. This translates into CASSHGTSGSQYF.